Presented here are 26 T cell receptor beta chains from one specimen sequenced in a study of early T cells in non-severe SARS-CoV-2 infection. TCRdb recomputed calls from the 5' RACE reads with MiXCR, one row per CDR3 protein. The sample carries roughly 51,000 distinct CDR3 sequences, roughly 12% recorded once. Source material: whole blood. The receptors derive from an adult who was a healthcare worker with PCR-confirmed SARS-CoV-2 infection or an uninfected control (not recorded which).

The chain has TRBV10-2 and TRBJ2-1, with 7 bases identical to TRBD1. The CDR3 spans 12 residues. The V segment lost 6 bases and the J segment 8 bases; nucleotides outside the gene matches: 4. Germline lookup yields CDR1 WSHSY and CDR2 SAAADI. The CDR3 is CASRTGYDEQFF. The CDR3 coding sequence is TGCGCCAGCAGGACAGGGTACGATGAGCAGTTCTTC.

This clonotype was seen only a few times. The V gene is TRBV5-1, the J gene TRBJ2-1; TRBD2 aligns across 11 bases. Germline V gene data show CDR1 as SGHRS and CDR2 as YFSETQ. J gave up 6 bases and V 6 bases, and 8 bases lay outside the gene matches. The CDR3 runs 15 residues. The DNA of the CDR3 is TGCGCCAGCACCCCCGTTCTAGCGGGAGGCAATGAGCAGTTCTTC. Amino acid sequence: CASTPVLAGGNEQFF.

This clonotype has only a few counts. The chain joins TRBV29-1 to TRBJ2-1, with D maybe TRBD2 (5 bases). The V and J ends lost 1 base and 14 bases respectively, with 18 bases between them. This CDR3 region has 13 residues. Germline V gene data show CDR1 as SQVTM and CDR2 as ANQGSEA. As DNA, the CDR3 is TGCAGCGTTGAAGGGGGAGCGGCCCAAGTTGAGTTCTTC. This translates into CSVEGGAAQVEFF.

This clonotype was recorded at least ten times. V is TRBV24-1 and J is TRBJ2-2; tentatively, D is TRBD1 (6 bases). V lost 6 bases and J lost 1, with 8 bases in between. This CDR3 has 14 residues. CDR1 KGHDR and CDR2 SFDVKD come from the germline V gene. The CDR3 loop is CATSWGLNTGELFF. Written as DNA, the CDR3 is TGTGCCACCAGTTGGGGGCTGAACACCGGGGAGCTGTTTTTT.

This clonotype was counted many times. This sequence joins TRBV29-1 and TRBJ2-1; D is possibly TRBD1 (6 bases). This CDR3 region has 14 residues. V was pared by 4 bases and J by 3 bases, with 13 bases between. CDR1 SQVTM and CDR2 ANQGSEA come from the germline V gene. The CDR3 nucleotides read TGCAGCGTTGCTGACAGGATTTACTACAATGAGCAGTTCTTC. Its protein is CSVADRIYYNEQFF.

At least ten counts were recorded for this clonotype. The genes are TRBV6-5 and TRBJ2-2; D tentatively fits TRBD1 or TRBD2 (5 bases each). V was cut by 0 bases and J by 1 base, with 15 bases left in between. CDR3 length: 18 amino acids. The germline CDR1 and CDR2 sequences are MNHEY and SVGAGI. The CDR3 loop reads CASSYSHRDRLNTGELFF. The CDR3 DNA reads as TGTGCCAGCAGTTACTCTCACCGGGACCGACTGAACACCGGGGAGCTGTTTTTT.

The chain employs TRBV28 and TRBJ2-7, with no clear D. The CDR3 is 11 residues long. Germline V gene sequence: CDR1 MDHEN, CDR2 SYDVKM. The V gene lost 5 bases and the J gene lost 4 bases, with 6 bases spanning the gap. The CDR3 DNA is TGTGCCAGCAGTCGGCGATACGAGCAGTACTTC. Translating it yields CASSRRYEQYF.

The chain combines TRBV19 with TRBJ1-5; TRBD1 matches at 9 bases. This CDR3 contains 15 residues. Germline-derived CDR1 and CDR2 are LNHDA and SQIVND (reference sequence). The trim removed 5 bases at V and 3 bases at J, leaving 5 bases unmatched. CDR3 nucleotide sequence: TGTGCCAGTAGTGCTCGGGACAGGGACAATCAGCCCCAGCATTTT. This sequence encodes CASSARDRDNQPQHF. Based on the CDR3 plus reference TRBV19 and TRBJ1-5, the full variable domain is DGGITQSPKYLFRKEGQNVTLSCEQNLNHDAMYWYRQDPGQGLRLIYYSQIVNDFQKGDIAEGYSVSREKKESFPLTVTSAQKNPTAFYLCASSARDRDNQPQHFGDGTRLSIL.

This clonotype was seen many times. V and J are TRBV29-1 and TRBJ2-1; no reliable D call. Germline-derived CDR1 and CDR2 are SQVTM and ANQGSEA. This CDR3 has 13 residues. Trimming stripped 5 bases from V and 4 bases from J, with 12 bases between. CDR3 nucleotides: TGCAGCGTTTCTGTGAGCCTTTACAATGAGCAGTTCTTC. Translating it yields CSVSVSLYNEQFF.

This clonotype appeared many times. The chain joins TRBV29-1 to TRBJ2-1, with TRBD1 identical over 8 bases. The ends lost 7 bases at V and 6 bases at J; junction bases unmatched: 2. CDR3 size: 11 residues. From germline, CDR1 is SQVTM and CDR2 ANQGSEA. CDR3 DNA: TGCAGCGGACAGGGGAGCAATGAGCAGTTCTTC. Translating gives CSGQGSNEQFF.

The chain joins TRBV3-1 to TRBJ2-7; perhaps TRBD2 as D (7 bases). Germline CDR1 reads LGHDT; CDR2 reads YNNKEL (reference sequence). The ends were cut back, 7 bases at V and 2 bases at J, with 21 bases in the middle. The CDR3 sequence is 16 residues long. The DNA of the CDR3 is TGTGCCAGCAACCTCAATATCGGGGGGCCTACCTACGAGCAGTACTTC. Amino acid sequence: CASNLNIGGPTYEQYF.

The rearrangement uses TRBV11-2 and TRBJ1-1; D is unresolved. V was shortened by 0 bases and J by 0 bases, with 8 bases between the two germline ends. CDR3 length: 15 residues. The germline gives CDR1 SGHAT, CDR2 FQNNGV. DNA for the CDR3: TGTGCCAGCAGCTTAGAAGGTATGATGAACACTGAAGCTTTCTTT. Amino acids: CASSLEGMMNTEAFF.

V usage is TRBV5-1 and J usage is TRBJ2-5; unclear D gene. Between the trimmed V and J ends, which lost 4 bases and 2 bases, there was a span of 6 bases. The CDR3 contains 12 residues. Germline V gene lookup returns CDR1 SGHRS and CDR2 YFSETQ. The CDR3 sequence: CASSAQQETQYF. CDR3 nucleotides: TGCGCCAGCAGCGCACAACAAGAGACCCAGTACTTC.

The rearrangement links TRBV12-3 or TRBV12-4 to TRBJ2-7; 7 positions match TRBD2. CDR3 length: 15 amino acids. The V and J ends lost 1 base and 0 bases, in that order; junction bases with no gene match: 3. CDR3 protein: CASSLGGGRSYEQYF. The CDR3 region has the DNA TGTGCCAGCAGTTTAGGGGGAGGGCGCTCCTACGAGCAGTACTTC.

This chain connects TRBV3-1 to TRBJ2-3; D remains ambiguous. This CDR3 has 13 amino acids. Trimming removed 0 bases from V and 10 bases from J, with 11 bases in between. Germline CDR1 reads LGHDT; CDR2 reads YNNKEL (reference sequence). This chain's CDR3 is CASSQESWKAQYF. CDR3 nucleotide sequence: TGTGCCAGCAGCCAAGAATCCTGGAAGGCGCAGTATTTT.

The CDR3 protein is CASSLDQGSGYGYTF. The CDR3 coding sequence is TGTGCCAGCAGCTTAGATCAGGGTTCTGGCTATGGCTACACCTTC. This chain uses TRBV7-8 with TRBJ1-2; D is possibly TRBD1 (5 bases). The CDR3 runs to 15 residues. Germline CDR1 is SGHVS and CDR2 is FQNEAQ. Trimming shortened V by 1 base and J by 4 bases, and 13 bases separated the two germline ends.

This chain uses TRBV2 with TRBJ1-4; D gene uncertain. The V end lost 1 base, the J end lost 7 bases, and 13 bases lay between the germline ends. The CDR3 is 15 amino acids. Germline CDR1 SNHLY, CDR2 FYNNEI. The CDR3 bases are TGTGCCAGCAGTGAAGTCCCTCGGGGTGGTGAAAAACTGTTTTTT. Amino acid sequence: CASSEVPRGGEKLFF.

This chain joins TRBV28 and TRBJ2-3; D might be TRBD1 (6 bases). From germline, CDR1 is MDHEN and CDR2 SYDVKM. The CDR3 contains 15 residues. Trimming pared 7 bases from V and 1 base from J, leaving 15 bases between. CDR3 protein: CASNFYAGGTDTQYF. The CDR3 bases are TGTGCCAGCAATTTTTATGCAGGGGGCACAGATACGCAGTATTTT.

The rearrangement joins TRBV19 to TRBJ1-2, with a weak D call TRBD1 (5 bases). V was clipped by 6 bases and J by 4 bases, with 15 bases between them. The CDR3 sequence is 14 residues long. Germline V gene lookup returns CDR1 LNHDA and CDR2 SQIVND (reference sequence). As DNA, the CDR3 is TGTGCCAGTAGACCAGGGAGCGGGAGCTATGGCTACACCTTC. Protein: CASRPGSGSYGYTF.

This clonotype was counted only a few times. This chain connects TRBV5-1 to TRBJ2-2; D is ambiguous. The germline gives CDR1 SGHRS, CDR2 YFSETQ. Trimming shortened V by 4 bases and J by 1 base, and 14 bases separated the two germline ends. This CDR3 is 16 amino acids long. The CDR3 DNA reads TGCGCCAGCAGCAGACGGACGGCAGAGAACACCGGGGAGCTGTTTTTT. Translation gives CASSRRTAENTGELFF.

This clonotype was picked up many times. The chain combines TRBV7-6 with TRBJ2-7; D uncertain. The CDR3 contains 15 residues. CDR1 is SGHVS, CDR2 FNYEAQ, per germline. The V end was cut by 2 bases, the J end by 2 bases, with 13 bases between. The CDR3 region has the DNA TGTGCCAGCAGCTTAAGTCCAGCTAAACCCTACGAGCAGTACTTC. Its protein product is CASSLSPAKPYEQYF.

This clonotype was observed many times. The V and J genes are TRBV5-1 and TRBJ2-5; TRBD1 agrees at 7 bases. CDR3 length: 14 residues. J gave up 3 bases and V 0 bases, and 2 bases lay outside the gene matches. Germline loops: CDR1 SGHRS, CDR2 YFSETQ. The CDR3 DNA sequence: TGCGCCAGCAGCTTGGAAGGGGGCGAAGAGACCCAGTACTTC. This codes for CASSLEGGEETQYF. Full variable domain (remainder filled in from reference TRBV5-1 and TRBJ2-5): KAGVTQTPRYLIKTRGQQVTLSCSPISGHRSVSWYQQTPGQGLQFLFEYFSETQRNKGNFPGRFSGRQFSNSRSEMNVSTLELGDSALYLCASSLEGGEETQYFGPGTRLLVL.

The rearrangement links TRBV6-5 to TRBJ1-6; 11 bases align to TRBD1. This CDR3 is 17 amino acids long. Trimming cost V 4 bases and J 10 bases; bases outside gene matches: 12. CDR1 and CDR2 from the germline V gene are MNHEY and SVGAGI. The CDR3 protein is CASSSPGQGGVLSPLHF. DNA for the CDR3: TGTGCCAGCAGTTCGCCGGGACAGGGGGGCGTGCTCTCACCCCTCCACTTT.

The genes are TRBV5-1 and TRBJ2-2, with TRBD1 as a possible D gene (6 bases). Germline V lookup: CDR1 SGHRS, CDR2 YFSETQ. Trimming pared 2 bases from V and 1 base from J, leaving 9 bases between. The CDR3 sequence is 15 residues long. The CDR3 is CASSFGQLNTGELFF. For the CDR3, the DNA is TGCGCCAGCAGCTTCGGACAGCTGAACACCGGGGAGCTGTTTTTT.

V is TRBV20-1 and J is TRBJ2-6, with D perhaps being TRBD1 or TRBD2 (5 bases each). Germline lookup yields CDR1 DFQATT and CDR2 SNEGSKA (reference sequence). The CDR3 runs 15 residues. The V end lost 5 bases, the J end lost 0 bases, and 11 bases lay between the germline ends. DNA of the CDR3: TGCAGTGCTGGGGACGGCTCCTCTGGGGCCAACGTCCTGACTTTC. It is translated as CSAGDGSSGANVLTF.

This clonotype occurred a few times. The rearrangement links TRBV10-2 to TRBJ2-3; D possibly corresponds to TRBD1 (6 bases). Germline CDR1 and CDR2: WSHSY and SAAADI. Trimming cost V 6 bases and J 4 bases, with 17 bases left between them. The CDR3 runs to 15 residues. CDR3 in amino acids: CASSRGYRAPDTQYF. The CDR3 nucleotides are TGCGCCAGCAGCCGCGGCTACAGGGCGCCAGATACGCAGTATTTT.